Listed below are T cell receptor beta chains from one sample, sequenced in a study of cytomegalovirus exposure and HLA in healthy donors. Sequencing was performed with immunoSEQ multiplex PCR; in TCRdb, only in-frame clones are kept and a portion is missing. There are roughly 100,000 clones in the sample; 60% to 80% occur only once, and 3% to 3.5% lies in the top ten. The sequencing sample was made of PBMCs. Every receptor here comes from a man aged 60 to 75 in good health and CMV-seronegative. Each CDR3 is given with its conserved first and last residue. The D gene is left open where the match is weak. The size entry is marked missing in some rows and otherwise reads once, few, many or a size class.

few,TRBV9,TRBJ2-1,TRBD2,TGTGCTAGTCGGGGGGGGTACAATGAGCAGTTCTTC,CASRGGYNEQFF
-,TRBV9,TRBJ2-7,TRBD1,TGTGCCAGCAGCGACCGTACAGGGGCCTCCGAGCAGTACTTC,CASSDRTGASEQYF
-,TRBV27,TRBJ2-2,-,TGTGCCAGCAGTTTTTTCCCGGGGACCGGGGAGCTGTTTTTT,CASSFFPGTGELFF
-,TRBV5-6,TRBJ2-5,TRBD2,TGTGCCAGCAGCCTCGGGACTAGCGGGCGGGAGACCCAGTACTTC,CASSLGTSGRETQYF
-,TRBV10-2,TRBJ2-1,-,TGCGCCAGCAGTCACAGGGAAAGCTCCTACAATGAGCAGTTCTTC,CASSHRESSYNEQFF
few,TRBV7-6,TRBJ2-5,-,TGTGCCAGCAGCCAGGGGACACTACAAGAGACCCAGTACTTC,CASSQGTLQETQYF
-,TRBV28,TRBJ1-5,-,TGTGCCAGCAACGAACGAGGGGGTTTGAATCAGCCCCAGCATTTT,CASNERGGLNQPQHF
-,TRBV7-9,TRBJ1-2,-,TGTGCCAGCAACTTTGATAGGACAGCCGGGTACACCTTC,CASNFDRTAGYTF
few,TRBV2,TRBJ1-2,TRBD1,TGTGCCAGCAGCGACGGAGGGAGAAGACAGGGAACTAACTATGGCTACACCTTC,CASSDGGRRQGTNYGYTF
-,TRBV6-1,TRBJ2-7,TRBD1,TGTGCCAGCAGAATGGACAGGGTACCGTACTTC,CASRMDRVPYF
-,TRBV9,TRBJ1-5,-,TGTGCCAGCAGCCAAACGCTTACGGATCAGCCCCAGCATTTT,CASSQTLTDQPQHF
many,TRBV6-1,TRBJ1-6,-,TGTGCCAGCGCACAGGGCAATTCACCCCTCCACTTT,CASAQGNSPLHF
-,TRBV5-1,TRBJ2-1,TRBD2,TGCGCCAGCAGCTTGGTATCACTAGCGGGATCCAATCGCTACAATGAGCAGTTCTTC,CASSLVSLAGSNRYNEQFF
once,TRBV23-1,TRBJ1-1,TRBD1,TGCGCCAGCAATCAACGGGACAGAGTGAACACTGAAGCTTTCTTT,CASNQRDRVNTEAFF
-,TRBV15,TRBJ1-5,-,TGTGCCACCAGCAGAGATGGGGGCACGGGCAATCAGCCCCAGCATTTT,CATSRDGGTGNQPQHF
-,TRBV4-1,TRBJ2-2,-,TGCGCCAGCAGCCAAGGCGACAGTTTGACCGGGGAGCTGTTTTTT,CASSQGDSLTGELFF
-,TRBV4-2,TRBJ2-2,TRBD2,TGTGCCAGCAGCCAAGGACTAGCGGGGGAGAACACCGGGGAGCTGTTTTTT,CASSQGLAGENTGELFF
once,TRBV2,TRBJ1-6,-,TGTGCCAGCAGTGAAGGGGCAGGGTCGAATAATTCACCCCTCCACTTT,CASSEGAGSNNSPLHF
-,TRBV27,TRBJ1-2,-,TGTGCCAGCAGCCGCGGGGGGCTTCCCTATGGCTACACCTTC,CASSRGGLPYGYTF
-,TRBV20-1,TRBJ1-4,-,TGCAGTGCCGACAACCGTGAAAAACTGTTTTTT,CSADNREKLFF
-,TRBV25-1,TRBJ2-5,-,TGTGCCAGCAGTGAATACGGCAGGGATGAGACCCAGTACTTC,CASSEYGRDETQYF
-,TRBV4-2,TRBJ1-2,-,TGTGCCAGCAGCCAAGATGGGCTTGGCTACACCTTC,CASSQDGLGYTF
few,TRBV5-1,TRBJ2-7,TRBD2,TGCGCCAGCAGCTTTACGGGACTACGCTCCTACGAGCAGTACTTC,CASSFTGLRSYEQYF
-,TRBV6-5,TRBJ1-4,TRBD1,TGTGCCAGCAGGGAAACAGGGGGAACTAATGAAAAACTGTTTTTT,CASRETGGTNEKLFF
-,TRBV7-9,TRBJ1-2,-,TGTGCCAGCAGCACCAAAACGGGGTATTACACCTTC,CASSTKTGYYTF
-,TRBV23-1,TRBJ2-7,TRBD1,TGCGCCAGCCGATGGACAGGGGGCCTCCCCTACGAGCAGTACTTC,CASRWTGGLPYEQYF
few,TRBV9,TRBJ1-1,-,TGTGCCAGCAGCGTAGCTTCCAGGGGCGGTGAAGCTTTCTTT,CASSVASRGGEAFF
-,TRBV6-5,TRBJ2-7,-,TGTGCCAGCAGTTACGGGGGCCATAGCTCCTACGAGCAGTACTTC,CASSYGGHSSYEQYF
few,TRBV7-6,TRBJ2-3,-,TGTGCCAGCAGCTTAGCGGGAGTCACAGATACGCAGTATTTT,CASSLAGVTDTQYF
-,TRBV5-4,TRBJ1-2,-,TGTGCCAGCAGCTCCCGGGAAGGAGGATACACCTTC,CASSSREGGYTF
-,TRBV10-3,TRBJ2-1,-,TGTGCCATCAGTGTTTTGGGGCTTGAGCAGTTCTTC,CAISVLGLEQFF
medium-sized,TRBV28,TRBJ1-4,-,TGTGCCAGCAGCTTACAGGGCCTCAATGAAAAACTGTTTTTT,CASSLQGLNEKLFF
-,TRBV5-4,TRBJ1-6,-,TGTGCCAGCACCTGGGGGGGGTTGGGGGGCTATTCACCCCTCCACTTT,CASTWGGLGGYSPLHF
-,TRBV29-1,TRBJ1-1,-,TGCAGCGTTGAAGGGCCGCAGAACACTGAAGCTTTCTTT,CSVEGPQNTEAFF
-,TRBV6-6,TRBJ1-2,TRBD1,TGTGCCAGCAGTTACCTAGGACAGGAGATCTATGGCTACACCTTC,CASSYLGQEIYGYTF
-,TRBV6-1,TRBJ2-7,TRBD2,TGTGCCAGCAGTTTGGCGGGGGGAAGCTCCTACGAGCAGTACTTC,CASSLAGGSSYEQYF
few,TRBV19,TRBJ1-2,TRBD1,TGTGCCAGTAGTATCCCAGGGGGCAATGGCTACACCTTC,CASSIPGGNGYTF
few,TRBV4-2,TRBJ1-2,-,TGTGCCAGCAGCCCCGGGACAAAGTATGGCTACACCTTC,CASSPGTKYGYTF
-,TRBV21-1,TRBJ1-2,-,TGTGCCAGCAGCAAAGGGGACAGGGGGCGCGGCTATGGCTACACCTTC,CASSKGDRGRGYGYTF
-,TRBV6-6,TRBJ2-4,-,TGTGCCAGCAGTGAGAACGACATTCAGTACTTC,CASSENDIQYF
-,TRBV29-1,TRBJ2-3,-,TGCAGCGTTGAAGCCCCCCTGCAGGGCAGCGATACGCAGTATTTT,CSVEAPLQGSDTQYF
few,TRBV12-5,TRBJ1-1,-,TGTGCTAGTGTTATGGCGGGGGGCAATGAAGCTTTCTTT,CASVMAGGNEAFF
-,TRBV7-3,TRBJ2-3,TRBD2,TGTGCCAGCTCCAGGATTAGCGGGGGGGGCACAGATACGCAGTATTTT,CASSRISGGGTDTQYF
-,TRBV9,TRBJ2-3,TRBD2,TGTGCCAGCAGCGTAGATAGCGGGAGCACAGATACGCAGTATTTT,CASSVDSGSTDTQYF
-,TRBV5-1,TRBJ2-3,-,TGCGCCAGCAGCTTGGACGGGCGGGGTCAAGATACGCAGTATTTT,CASSLDGRGQDTQYF
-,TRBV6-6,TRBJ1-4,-,TGTGCCAGCAGCCTCCGACAGTCCACTAATGAAAAACTGTTTTTT,CASSLRQSTNEKLFF
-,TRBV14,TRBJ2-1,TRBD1,TGTGCCAGCAGCCCCCGGGACAGATACAATGAGCAGTTCTTC,CASSPRDRYNEQFF
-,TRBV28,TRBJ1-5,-,TGTGCCAGCATGAGGGCAGGGGAATATAGCAATCAGCCCCAGCATTTT,CASMRAGEYSNQPQHF
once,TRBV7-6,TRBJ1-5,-,TGTGCCAGCAGCTTAGCGGGGGGGGCGGGACAGCCCCAGCATTTT,CASSLAGGAGQPQHF
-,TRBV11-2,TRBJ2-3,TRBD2,TGTGCCAGCAGCTCTTGGGGCCCGGGGGGTGGGCAGTATTTT,CASSSWGPGGGQYF
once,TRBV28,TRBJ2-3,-,TGTGCCGCGTCCCCCGGGTCGTTTGGCACAGATACGCAGTATTTT,CAASPGSFGTDTQYF
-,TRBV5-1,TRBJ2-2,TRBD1,TGCGCCAGCAGCGCCCATGGACAGGGGTCGAACACCGGGGAGCTGTTTTTT,CASSAHGQGSNTGELFF
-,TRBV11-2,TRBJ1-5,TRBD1,TGTGCCAGTAGACGCCGGGACAGGGATAGCAATCAGCCCCAGCATTTT,CASRRRDRDSNQPQHF
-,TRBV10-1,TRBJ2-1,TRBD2,TGCGCCAGCAGTTATCGACTAGCGGAGACGGATGAGCAGTTCTTC,CASSYRLAETDEQFF
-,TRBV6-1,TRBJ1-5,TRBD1,TGTGCCAGCATTGAAACAGGGGATCGGCAGCCCCAGCATTTT,CASIETGDRQPQHF
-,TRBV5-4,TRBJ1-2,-,TGTGCCAGCAGCACCCCGGGACCGGGAAAGGGAGGTAACTATGGCTACACCTTC,CASSTPGPGKGGNYGYTF
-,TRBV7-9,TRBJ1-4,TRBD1,TGTGCCAGCAGCTTAGATGGGCAGGGGGAGGAAAAACTGTTTTTT,CASSLDGQGEEKLFF
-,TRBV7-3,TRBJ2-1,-,TGTGCCAGCAGCCACGAACTCGACAATGAGCAGTTCTTC,CASSHELDNEQFF